This T cell receptor (beta chain) derives from a study of T cell repertoires in cytomegalovirus infection. The wider study: Public TCR beta signatures provided an indication of both CMV infection and a matching HLA type.

Germline V gene sequence: CDR1 LNHDA, CDR2 SQIVND (reference sequence). Trimming removed 5 bases from V and 8 bases from J, with 10 bases in between. The CDR3 spans 12 residues. TCRdb ran MiXCR on the reads and lists one entry per CDR3 protein. The table records more than 650,000 distinct CDR3 sequences, about a third of them present only once. Sequenced sample: PBMCs. The V and J genes are TRBV19 and TRBJ2-1, with no clear D. The TCR comes from a human donor in good health (CMV status not recorded). Some clones in this sample may be carry-over from other donors' samples. Here the CDR3 DNA reads TGTGCCAGTAGTGCTAGAATAGATGAGCAGTTCTTC. Encoded protein: CASSARIDEQFF.